This TCR beta chain originates from a study of blood T cell repertoires in COVID-19. Study details: Spain, Italy and the United States supplied samples that represented acute and convalescent COVID-19. Sample material is recorded as cDNA or gDNA derived from T cells, B-cell-depleted T cells, or PBMCs.

CDR3 size: 14 residues. After removal of 0 bases from V and 2 bases from J, the junction contained 1 base not matched to a gene. Per the germline V gene, CDR1 is SGHRS and CDR2 is YFSETQ. Authors' processing steps: Researchers report that nucleated cell counts were estimated from reference gene primer amplification. Generated by immunoSEQ multiplex PCR, the TCRdb table keeps only in-frame clones and is missing some. V, J and clone size are taken as reported in that table, and D and trimming were inferred from the DNA itself. Of about 290,000 clones detected, 70% to 90% appear once; the ten largest clones hold around 3.7%. This clone was seen once.

The sequenced sample consisted of peripheral blood. The receptor comes from a woman aged 45-59 years with active or convalescent COVID-19. The chain combines TRBV5-1 with TRBJ2-7, with 8 bases identical to TRBD1. The CDR3 bases are TGCGCCAGCAGCTTGGTGGACAGGGCCTACGAGCAGTACTTC. Protein sequence: CASSLVDRAYEQYF.